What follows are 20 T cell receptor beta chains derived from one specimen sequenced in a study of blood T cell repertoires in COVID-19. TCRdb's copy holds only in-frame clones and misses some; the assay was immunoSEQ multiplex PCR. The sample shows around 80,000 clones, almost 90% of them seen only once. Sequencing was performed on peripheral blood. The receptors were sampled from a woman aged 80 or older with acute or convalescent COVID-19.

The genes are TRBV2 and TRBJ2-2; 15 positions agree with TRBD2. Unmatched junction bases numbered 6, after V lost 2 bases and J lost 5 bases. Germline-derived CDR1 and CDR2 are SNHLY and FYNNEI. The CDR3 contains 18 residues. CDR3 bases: TGTGCCAGCAGTGAATGGACTAGCGGGGGGGCCGGAACCGGGGAGCTGTTTTTT. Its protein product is CASSEWTSGGAGTGELFF.

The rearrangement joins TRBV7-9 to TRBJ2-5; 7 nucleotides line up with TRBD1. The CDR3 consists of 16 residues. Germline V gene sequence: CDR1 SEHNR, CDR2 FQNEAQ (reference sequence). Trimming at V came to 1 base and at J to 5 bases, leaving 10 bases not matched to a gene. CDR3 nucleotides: TGTGCCAGCAGCTTAGAGGACAGGCATCTCTCCGAGACCCAGTACTTC. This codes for CASSLEDRHLSETQYF.

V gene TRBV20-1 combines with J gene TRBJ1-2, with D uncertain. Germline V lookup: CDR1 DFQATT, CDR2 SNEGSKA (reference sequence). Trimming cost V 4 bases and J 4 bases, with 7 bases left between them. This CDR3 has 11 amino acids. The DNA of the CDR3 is TGCAGTGCTATAGCAGTCTATGGCTACACCTTC. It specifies CSAIAVYGYTF.

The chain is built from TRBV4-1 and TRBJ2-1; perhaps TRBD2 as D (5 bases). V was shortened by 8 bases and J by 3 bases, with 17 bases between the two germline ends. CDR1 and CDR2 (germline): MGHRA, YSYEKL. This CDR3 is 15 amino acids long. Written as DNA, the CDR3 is TGCGCCAGCTCCTCAAAGGAGGCAGGCTACAATGAGCAGTTCTTC. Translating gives CASSSKEAGYNEQFF.

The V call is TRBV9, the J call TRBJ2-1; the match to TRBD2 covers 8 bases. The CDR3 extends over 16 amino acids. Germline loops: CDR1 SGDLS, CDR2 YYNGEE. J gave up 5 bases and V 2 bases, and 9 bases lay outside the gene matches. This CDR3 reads CASSVRIAGSNNEQFF. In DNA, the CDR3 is TGTGCCAGCAGCGTTAGAATAGCGGGGTCGAACAATGAGCAGTTCTTC.

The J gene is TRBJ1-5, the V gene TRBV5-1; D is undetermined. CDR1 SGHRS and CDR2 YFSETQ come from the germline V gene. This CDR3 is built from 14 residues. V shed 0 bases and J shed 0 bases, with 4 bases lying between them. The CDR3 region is CASSLVHSNQPQHF. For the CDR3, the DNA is TGCGCCAGCAGCTTGGTTCATAGCAATCAGCCCCAGCATTTT.

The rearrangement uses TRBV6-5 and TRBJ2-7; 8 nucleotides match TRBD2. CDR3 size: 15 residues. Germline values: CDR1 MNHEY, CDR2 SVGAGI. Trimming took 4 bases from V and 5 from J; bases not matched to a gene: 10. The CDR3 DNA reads TGTGCCAGCAGTTTATTACCGGGACTAGGAGACGAGCAGTACTTC. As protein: CASSLLPGLGDEQYF.

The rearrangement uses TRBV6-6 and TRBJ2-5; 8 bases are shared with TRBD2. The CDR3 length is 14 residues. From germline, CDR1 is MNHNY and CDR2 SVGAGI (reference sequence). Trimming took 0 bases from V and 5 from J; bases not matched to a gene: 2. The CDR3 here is CASSYSRGGETQYF. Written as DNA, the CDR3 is TGTGCCAGCAGTTACTCCCGGGGGGGGGAGACCCAGTACTTC.

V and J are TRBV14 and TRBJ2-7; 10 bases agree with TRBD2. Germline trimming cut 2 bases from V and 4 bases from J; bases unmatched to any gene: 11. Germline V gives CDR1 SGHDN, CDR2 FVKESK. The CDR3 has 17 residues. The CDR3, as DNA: TGTGCCAGCAGCCAAATAAGTGTGGCTAGCGGGAGATACGAGCAGTACTTC. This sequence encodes CASSQISVASGRYEQYF.

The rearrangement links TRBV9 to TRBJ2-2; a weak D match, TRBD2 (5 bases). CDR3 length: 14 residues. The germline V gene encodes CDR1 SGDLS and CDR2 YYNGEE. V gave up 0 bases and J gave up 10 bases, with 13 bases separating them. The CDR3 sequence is CASSVDGVREELFF. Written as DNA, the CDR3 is TGTGCCAGCAGCGTAGACGGGGTTCGAGAGGAGCTGTTTTTT.

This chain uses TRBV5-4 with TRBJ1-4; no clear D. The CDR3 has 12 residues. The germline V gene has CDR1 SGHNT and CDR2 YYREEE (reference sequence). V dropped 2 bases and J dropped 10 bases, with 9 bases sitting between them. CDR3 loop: CASSLEYGKLFF. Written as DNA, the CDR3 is TGTGCCAGCAGCTTAGAGTACGGAAAACTGTTTTTT.

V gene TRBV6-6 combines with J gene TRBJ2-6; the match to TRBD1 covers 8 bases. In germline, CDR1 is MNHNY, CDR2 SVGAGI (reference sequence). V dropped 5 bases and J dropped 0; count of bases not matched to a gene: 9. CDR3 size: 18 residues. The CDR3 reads CASSRSGTGNSGANVLTF. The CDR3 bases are TGTGCCAGCAGTCGATCCGGGACAGGTAACTCTGGGGCCAACGTCCTGACTTTC.

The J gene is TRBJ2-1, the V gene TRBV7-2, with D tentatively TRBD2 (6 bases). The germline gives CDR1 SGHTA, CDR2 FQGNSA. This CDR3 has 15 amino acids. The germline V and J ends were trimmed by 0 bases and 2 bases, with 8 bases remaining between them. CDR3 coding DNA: TGTGCCAGCAGCTTAGCGGGGGGAACCTACAATGAGCAGTTCTTC. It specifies CASSLAGGTYNEQFF. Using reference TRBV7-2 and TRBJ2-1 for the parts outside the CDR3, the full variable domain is GAGVSQSPSNKVTEKGKDVELRCDPISGHTALYWYRQSLGQGLEFLIYFQGNSAPDKSGLPSDRFSAERTGGSVSTLTIQRTQQEDSAVYLCASSLAGGTYNEQFFGPGTRLTVL.

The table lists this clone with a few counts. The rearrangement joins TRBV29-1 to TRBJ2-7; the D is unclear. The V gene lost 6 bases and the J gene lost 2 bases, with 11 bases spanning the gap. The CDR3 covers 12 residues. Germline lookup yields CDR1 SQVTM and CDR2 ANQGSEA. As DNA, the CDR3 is TGCAGCGTACAGACACATACCTACGAGCAGTACTTC. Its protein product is CSVQTHTYEQYF.

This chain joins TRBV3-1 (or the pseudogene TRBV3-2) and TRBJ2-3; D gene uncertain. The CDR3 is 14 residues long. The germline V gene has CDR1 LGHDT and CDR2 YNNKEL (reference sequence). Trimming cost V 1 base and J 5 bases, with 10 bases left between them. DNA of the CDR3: TGTGCCAGCAGCCAAGGCCCGAGAGGAGATACGCAGTATTTT. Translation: CASSQGPRGDTQYF.

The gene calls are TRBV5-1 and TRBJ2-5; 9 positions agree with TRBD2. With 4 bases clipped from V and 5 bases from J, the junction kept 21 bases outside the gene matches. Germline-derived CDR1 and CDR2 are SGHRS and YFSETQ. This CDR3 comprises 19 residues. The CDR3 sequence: CASSVVQPGLAARGETQYF. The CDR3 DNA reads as TGCGCCAGCAGCGTTGTACAGCCGGGACTAGCAGCGAGGGGGGAGACCCAGTACTTC.

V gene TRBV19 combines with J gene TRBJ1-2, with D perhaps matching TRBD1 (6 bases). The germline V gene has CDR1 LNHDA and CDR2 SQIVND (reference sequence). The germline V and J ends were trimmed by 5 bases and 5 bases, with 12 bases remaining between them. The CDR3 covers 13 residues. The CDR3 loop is CASSFGQRYGYTF. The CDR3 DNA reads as TGTGCCAGTAGTTTTGGACAGCGATATGGCTACACCTTC.

In DNA form, the CDR3 reads TGTGCCAGCAGCGTAGGTTCTCCGGGAGCCTCGGGCGAGCAGTACTTC. Translating gives CASSVGSPGASGEQYF. The chain couples TRBV9 to TRBJ2-7; perhaps TRBD2 as D (6 bases). CDR3 length: 16 residues. Trimming removed 0 bases at V and 6 bases at J, with 19 bases between. Germline lookup yields CDR1 SGDLS and CDR2 YYNGEE. Filled out from reference TRBV9 and TRBJ2-7, the complete variable domain reads DSGVTQTPKHLITATGQRVTLRCSPRSGDLSVYWYQQSLDQGLQFLIQYYNGEERAKGNILERFSAQQFPDLHSELNLSSLELGDSALYFCASSVGSPGASGEQYFGPGTRLTVT.

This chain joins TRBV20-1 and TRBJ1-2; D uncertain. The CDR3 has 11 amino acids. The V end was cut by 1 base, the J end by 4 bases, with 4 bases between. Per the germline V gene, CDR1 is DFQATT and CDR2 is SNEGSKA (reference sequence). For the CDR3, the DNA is TGCAGTGCTAGAGCGGTCTATGGCTACACCTTC. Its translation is CSARAVYGYTF.

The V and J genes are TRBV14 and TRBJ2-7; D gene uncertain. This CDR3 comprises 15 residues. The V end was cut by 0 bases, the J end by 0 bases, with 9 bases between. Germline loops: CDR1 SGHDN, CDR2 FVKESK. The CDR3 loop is CASSQESTFSYEQYF. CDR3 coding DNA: TGTGCCAGCAGCCAAGAGTCGACTTTCTCCTACGAGCAGTACTTC.